This T cell receptor (beta chain) was retrieved from a study of a mutant IDH1 vaccine in newly diagnosed glioma. Overall study context: Earlier therapy was either radiotherapy, temozolomide, or both, and most got both.

Per germline, CDR1 SGHNT and CDR2 YYREEE (reference sequence). V dropped 4 bases and J dropped 4 bases, with 12 bases sitting between them. The CDR3 consists of 14 residues. The protocol was immunoSEQ multiplex PCR, while the TCRdb copy is restricted to in-frame clones and leaves out a portion. The table records more than 10,000 clones, more than 75% of them present only once. Time point meaning: week 5, during vaccination. Each vaccine dose was 300 ug of mutant IDH1 20-mer peptide, with topical imiquimod. New WHO grade 3 or 4 astrocytomas that were IDH1-mutant and ATRX-lost had been found in donors. This clone appeared a single time. Its matching antigen is unknown.

The V call is TRBV5-4, the J call TRBJ1-3; a weak D match, TRBD1 (6 bases). The receptor's source is a woman in her thirties or forties with glioma. Some clones in this sample may be carry-over from other donors' samples. This material consisted of PBMCs, taken from a glioma patient whose treatment included an IDH1 peptide vaccine. CDR3 DNA: TGTGCCAGCAGCCCCCAGACAGGCGGAAACACCATATATTTT. Protein product: CASSPQTGGNTIYF.